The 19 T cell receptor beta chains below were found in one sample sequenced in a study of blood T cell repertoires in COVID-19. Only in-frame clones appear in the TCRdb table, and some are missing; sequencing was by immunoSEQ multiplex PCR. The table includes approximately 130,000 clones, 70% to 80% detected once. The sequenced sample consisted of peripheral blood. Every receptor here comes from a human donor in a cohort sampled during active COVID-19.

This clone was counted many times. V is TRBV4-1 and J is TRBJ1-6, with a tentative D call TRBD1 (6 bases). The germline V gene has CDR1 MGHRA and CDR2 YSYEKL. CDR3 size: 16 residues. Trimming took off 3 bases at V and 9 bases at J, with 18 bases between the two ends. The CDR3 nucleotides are TGCGCCAGCAGCCACCCCGTGGGGACAAGCGGTTCACCCCTCCACTTT. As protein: CASSHPVGTSGSPLHF.

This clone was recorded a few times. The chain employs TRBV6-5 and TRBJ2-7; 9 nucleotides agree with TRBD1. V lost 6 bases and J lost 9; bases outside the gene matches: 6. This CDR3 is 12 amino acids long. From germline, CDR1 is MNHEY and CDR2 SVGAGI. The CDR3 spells CASSPGQGRQYF. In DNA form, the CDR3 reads TGTGCCAGCAGCCCCGGACAGGGGAGGCAGTACTTC.

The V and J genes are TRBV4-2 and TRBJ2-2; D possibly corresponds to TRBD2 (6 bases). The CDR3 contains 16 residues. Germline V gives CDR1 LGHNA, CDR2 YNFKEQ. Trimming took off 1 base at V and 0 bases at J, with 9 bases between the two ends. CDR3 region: CASSQVGGANTGELFF. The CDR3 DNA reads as TGTGCCAGCAGCCAAGTTGGCGGGGCGAACACCGGGGAGCTGTTTTTT.

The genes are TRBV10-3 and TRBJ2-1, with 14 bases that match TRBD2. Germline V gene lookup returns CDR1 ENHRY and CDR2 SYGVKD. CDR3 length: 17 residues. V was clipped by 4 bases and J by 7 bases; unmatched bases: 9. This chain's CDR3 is CAISAGTSGRSRNEQFF. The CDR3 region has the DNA TGTGCCATCAGTGCCGGGACTAGCGGGAGAAGTAGGAATGAGCAGTTCTTC.

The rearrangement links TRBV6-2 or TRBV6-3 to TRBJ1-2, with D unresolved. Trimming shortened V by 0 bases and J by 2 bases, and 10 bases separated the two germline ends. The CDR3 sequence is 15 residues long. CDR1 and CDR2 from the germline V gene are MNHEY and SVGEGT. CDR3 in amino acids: CASSYSVGRNYGYTF. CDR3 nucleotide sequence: TGTGCCAGCAGTTACTCGGTGGGCAGAAACTATGGCTACACCTTC.

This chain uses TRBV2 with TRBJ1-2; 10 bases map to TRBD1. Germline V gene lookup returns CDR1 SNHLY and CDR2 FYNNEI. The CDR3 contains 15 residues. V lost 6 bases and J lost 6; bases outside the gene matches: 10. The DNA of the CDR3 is TGTGCCAGCAGCGTGACAGGGGGCCAGGTAGATGGCTACACCTTC. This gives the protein CASSVTGGQVDGYTF.

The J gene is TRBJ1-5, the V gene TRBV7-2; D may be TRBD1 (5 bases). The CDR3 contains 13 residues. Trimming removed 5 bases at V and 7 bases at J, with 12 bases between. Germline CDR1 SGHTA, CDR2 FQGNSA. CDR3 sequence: CASSPRVGQPQHF. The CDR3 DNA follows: TGTGCCAGCAGCCCCAGGGTTGGCCAGCCCCAGCATTTT. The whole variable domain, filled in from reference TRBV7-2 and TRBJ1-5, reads GAGVSQSPSNKVTEKGKDVELRCDPISGHTALYWYRQSLGQGLEFLIYFQGNSAPDKSGLPSDRFSAERTGGSVSTLTIQRTQQEDSAVYLCASSPRVGQPQHFGDGTRLSIL.

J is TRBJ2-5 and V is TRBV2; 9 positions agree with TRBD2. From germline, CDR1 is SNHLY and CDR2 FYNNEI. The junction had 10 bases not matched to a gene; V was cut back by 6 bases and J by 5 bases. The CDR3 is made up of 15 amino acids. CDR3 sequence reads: CASSARTSARETQYF. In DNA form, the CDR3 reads TGTGCCAGCAGCGCCCGGACTAGCGCTCGGGAGACCCAGTACTTC.

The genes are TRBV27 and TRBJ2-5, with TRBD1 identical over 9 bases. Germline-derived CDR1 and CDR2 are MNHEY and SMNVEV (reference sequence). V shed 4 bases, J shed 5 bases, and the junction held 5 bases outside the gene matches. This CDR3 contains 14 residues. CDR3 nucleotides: TGTGCCAGCAGTTCAGACAGGGGGTACGAGACCCAGTACTTC. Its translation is CASSSDRGYETQYF.

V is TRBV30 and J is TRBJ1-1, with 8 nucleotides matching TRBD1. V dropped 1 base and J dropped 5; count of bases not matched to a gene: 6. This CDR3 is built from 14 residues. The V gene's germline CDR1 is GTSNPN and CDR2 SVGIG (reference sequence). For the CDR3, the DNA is TGTGCCTGGAGTGCAGGGGGCGTTGAAACTGAAGCTTTCTTT. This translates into CAWSAGGVETEAFF. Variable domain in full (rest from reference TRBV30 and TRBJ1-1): SQTIHQWPATLVQPVGSPLSLECTVEGTSNPNLYWYRQAAGRGLQLLFYSVGIGQISSEVPQNLSASRPQDRQFILSSKKLLLSDSGFYLCAWSAGGVETEAFFGQGTRLTVV.

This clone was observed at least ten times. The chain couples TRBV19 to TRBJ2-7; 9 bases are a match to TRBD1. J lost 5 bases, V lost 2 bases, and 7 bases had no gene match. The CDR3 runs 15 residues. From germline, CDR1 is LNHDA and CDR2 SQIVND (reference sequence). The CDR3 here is CASSIPGQGRDEQYF. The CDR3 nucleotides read TGTGCCAGTAGTATACCGGGACAGGGACGGGACGAGCAGTACTTC.

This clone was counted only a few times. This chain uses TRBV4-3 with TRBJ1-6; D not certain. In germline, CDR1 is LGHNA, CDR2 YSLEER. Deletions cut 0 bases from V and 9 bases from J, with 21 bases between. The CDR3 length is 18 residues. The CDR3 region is CASSQEARVGLLGSPLHF. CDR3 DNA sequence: TGCGCCAGCAGCCAAGAAGCCCGGGTTGGCCTCCTGGGTTCACCCCTCCACTTT.

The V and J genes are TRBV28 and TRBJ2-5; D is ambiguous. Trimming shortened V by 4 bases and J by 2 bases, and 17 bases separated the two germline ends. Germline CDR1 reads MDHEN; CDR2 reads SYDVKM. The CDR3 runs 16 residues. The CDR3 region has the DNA TGTGCCAGCAGTTCCCTCTCGGGTCGCACACAAGAGACCCAGTACTTC. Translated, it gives CASSSLSGRTQETQYF. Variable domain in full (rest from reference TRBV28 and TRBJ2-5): DVKVTQSSRYLVKRTGEKVFLECVQDMDHENMFWYRQDPGLGLRLIYFSYDVKMKEKGDIPEGYSVSREKKERFSLILESASTNQTSMYLCASSSLSGRTQETQYFGPGTRLLVL.

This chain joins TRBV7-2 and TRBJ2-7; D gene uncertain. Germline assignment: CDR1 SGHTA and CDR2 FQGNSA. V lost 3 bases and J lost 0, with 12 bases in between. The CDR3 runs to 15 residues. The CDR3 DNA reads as TGTGCCAGCAGCTTCTACCGAGGAAACTCCTACGAGCAGTACTTC. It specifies CASSFYRGNSYEQYF.

CDR3 DNA: TGTGCCAGCAGTGACCAATTTCGGACAGGGACCCAGTACTTC. Its protein product is CASSDQFRTGTQYF. The chain recombines TRBV6-1 with TRBJ2-5; 7 nucleotides match TRBD1. Germline V gene sequence: CDR1 MNHNS, CDR2 SASEGT. The CDR3 sequence is 14 residues long. The trim removed 3 bases at V and 7 bases at J, leaving 8 bases unmatched.

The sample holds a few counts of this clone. In nucleotides, the CDR3 is TGTGCCAGCAGCTTAACAGATGGCTACACCTTC. Protein product: CASSLTDGYTF. The chain couples TRBV7-9 to TRBJ1-2; D gene ambiguous. The CDR3 is made up of 11 amino acids. CDR1 is SEHNR and CDR2 is FQNEAQ in the germline V gene (reference sequence). V lost 2 bases and J 6 bases, leaving 4 bases between the germline ends. The complete variable domain, with remaining parts taken from reference TRBV7-9 and TRBJ1-2, reads DTGVSQNPRHKITKRGQNVTFRCDPISEHNRLYWYRQTLGQGPEFLTYFQNEAQLEKSRLLSDRFSAERPKGSFSTLEIQRTEQGDSAMYLCASSLTDGYTFGSGTRLTVV.

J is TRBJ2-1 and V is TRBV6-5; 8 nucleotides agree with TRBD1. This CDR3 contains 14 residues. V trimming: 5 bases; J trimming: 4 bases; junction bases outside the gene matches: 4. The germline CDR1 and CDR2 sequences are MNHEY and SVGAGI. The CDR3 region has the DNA TGTGCCAGCAGTCGACAGGGGACATACAATGAGCAGTTCTTC. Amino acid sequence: CASSRQGTYNEQFF.

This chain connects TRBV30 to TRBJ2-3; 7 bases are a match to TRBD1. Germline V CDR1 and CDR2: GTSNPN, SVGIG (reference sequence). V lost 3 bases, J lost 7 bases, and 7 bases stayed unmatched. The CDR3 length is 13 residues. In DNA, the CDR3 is TGTGCCTGGAGGACAGGGCGGATAAATACGCAGTATTTT. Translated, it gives CAWRTGRINTQYF.

CDR3 nucleotide sequence: TGTGCCAGCAGCTTCAACGGACTCTCGAACACCGGGGAGCTGTTTTTT. This codes for CASSFNGLSNTGELFF. This rearrangement joins TRBV7-6 to TRBJ2-2; possibly TRBD2 for D (5 bases). Germline V gene data show CDR1 as SGHVS and CDR2 as FNYEAQ. V lost 3 bases and J lost 0, with 11 bases in between. There are 16 residues in the CDR3.